These 16 T cell receptor beta chains were sequenced from one sample in a study of chemoradiotherapy in HPV16-positive cancers. Sequencing used immunoSEQ multiplex PCR; TCRdb keeps in-frame clones, though not all of them. This table holds roughly 70,000 clones, more than 70% found once. This specimen consisted of blood, obtained from a patient who underwent chemoradiotherapy. The source is a human donor with HPV-associated anogenital cancer.

This sequence joins TRBV19 and TRBJ1-2; 8 bases align to TRBD1. The CDR3 has 13 residues. Germline lookup yields CDR1 LNHDA and CDR2 SQIVND (reference sequence). J gave up 2 bases and V 6 bases, and 2 bases lay outside the gene matches. The CDR3 loop is CASRGQANYGYTF. As DNA, the CDR3 is TGTGCCAGTAGGGGACAGGCAAACTATGGCTACACCTTC. Variable domain in full (rest from reference TRBV19 and TRBJ1-2): DGGITQSPKYLFRKEGQNVTLSCEQNLNHDAMYWYRQDPGQGLRLIYYSQIVNDFQKGDIAEGYSVSREKKESFPLTVTSAQKNPTAFYLCASRGQANYGYTFGSGTRLTVV.

J is TRBJ2-3 and V is TRBV5-1, with 8 bases identical to TRBD2. There are 15 residues in the CDR3. Looked up from germline, CDR1 is SGHRS and CDR2 is YFSETQ. V lost 6 bases to trimming and J lost 0 bases; unmatched junction nucleotides: 6. CDR3 protein: CASNIAGSSTDTQYF. The CDR3 bases are TGCGCCAGCAACATAGCGGGGTCTAGCACAGATACGCAGTATTTT.

The rearrangement links TRBV5-3 to TRBJ1-5; unclear D gene. TRBV5-3 is an open reading frame whose function is uncertain. The CDR3 is 15 residues long. V was clipped by 0 bases and J by 0 bases, with 7 bases between them. The CDR3 region has the DNA TGTGCCAGAAGCTTGGAGAAACATAGCAATCAGCCCCAGCATTTT. Protein product: CARSLEKHSNQPQHF.

This sequence joins TRBV6-1 and TRBJ1-1; D is possibly TRBD1 (5 bases). Between the trimmed V and J ends, which lost 7 bases and 2 bases, there was a span of 11 bases. Germline V gene lookup returns CDR1 MNHNS and CDR2 SASEGT. The CDR3 extends over 13 amino acids. The CDR3, as DNA: TGTGCCAGCACGACAGACTACAACACTGAAGCTTTCTTT. This encodes CASTTDYNTEAFF.

The CDR3 protein is CAWSPAQAKNIQYF. In nucleotides, the CDR3 is TGTGCCTGGAGCCCAGCCCAAGCCAAAAACATTCAGTACTTC. The chain employs TRBV30 and TRBJ2-4; no definite D call. The CDR3 covers 14 residues. V shed 3 bases and J shed 0 bases, with 9 bases lying between them. Germline CDR1 is GTSNPN and CDR2 is SVGIG (reference sequence).

The rearrangement uses TRBV7-9 and TRBJ2-7; D unresolved. Trimming took 0 bases from V and 3 from J, leaving 9 bases between them. CDR3 length: 14 amino acids. From germline, CDR1 is SEHNR and CDR2 FQNEAQ (reference sequence). The CDR3 protein is CASSLAGLVYEQYF. Here the CDR3 DNA reads TGTGCCAGCAGCTTAGCCGGGCTAGTCTACGAGCAGTACTTC.

The chain uses TRBV6-1 and TRBJ2-5; 10 nucleotides line up with TRBD2. Germline CDR1 reads MNHNS; CDR2 reads SASEGT. This CDR3 contains 15 residues. Trimming cost V 2 bases and J 5 bases; bases outside gene matches: 5. This CDR3 reads CASSESGGAPETQYF. CDR3 bases: TGTGCCAGCAGTGAAAGCGGGGGGGCCCCCGAGACCCAGTACTTC.

This clone was recorded once. The V call is TRBV5-6, the J call TRBJ2-7; TRBD2 matches at 8 bases. J gave up 3 bases and V 4 bases, and 15 bases lay outside the gene matches. Per the germline V gene, CDR1 is SGHDT and CDR2 is YYEEEE. The CDR3 is 17 residues long. CDR3 region: CASSKIGGGGFLYEQYF. The CDR3 DNA sequence: TGTGCCAGCAGCAAGATAGGCGGCGGGGGGTTTCTCTACGAGCAGTACTTC.

This rearrangement joins TRBV6-1 to TRBJ2-1; D might be TRBD1 or TRBD2, each matching 6 bases. Trimming stripped 8 bases from V and 14 bases from J, with 22 bases between. The CDR3 loop spans 13 amino acids. The germline CDR1 and CDR2 sequences are MNHNS and SASEGT. CDR3 loop: CASSTLDGGAKFF. The DNA of the CDR3 is TGTGCCAGCTCCACCCTGGACGGGGGCGCGAAGTTCTTC.

J is TRBJ2-3 and V is TRBV27; D is unresolved. V dropped 0 bases and J dropped 1 base, with 8 bases sitting between them. Per germline, CDR1 MNHEY and CDR2 SMNVEV (reference sequence). This CDR3 is built from 15 residues. CDR3 DNA sequence: TGTGCCAGCAGTTTATCCGGTCTCCGCACAGATACGCAGTATTTT. Protein product: CASSLSGLRTDTQYF.

The chain couples TRBV5-1 to TRBJ1-6, with a weak D call TRBD1 (5 bases). Germline V gene sequence: CDR1 SGHRS, CDR2 YFSETQ. This CDR3 comprises 17 residues. V lost 4 bases and J 0 bases, leaving 14 bases between the germline ends. The CDR3 loop reads CASSPRQSSSYNSPLHF. CDR3 bases: TGCGCCAGCAGCCCCAGACAGTCGAGCTCCTATAATTCACCCCTCCACTTT.

This clone was found once. The genes are TRBV5-1 and TRBJ2-7; TRBD1 is a possible D gene (5 bases). Trimming pared 4 bases from V and 2 bases from J, leaving 7 bases between. The length of the CDR3 is 12 residues. Looked up from germline, CDR1 is SGHRS and CDR2 is YFSETQ. CDR3 bases: TGCGCCAGCAGCCCGGACACCTACGAGCAGTACTTC. As protein: CASSPDTYEQYF. Full variable domain (remainder filled in from reference TRBV5-1 and TRBJ2-7): KAGVTQTPRYLIKTRGQQVTLSCSPISGHRSVSWYQQTPGQGLQFLFEYFSETQRNKGNFPGRFSGRQFSNSRSEMNVSTLELGDSALYLCASSPDTYEQYFGPGTRLTVT.

The chain recombines TRBV5-8 with TRBJ1-1; TRBD1 agrees at 7 bases. The CDR3 covers 17 residues. Unmatched junction bases numbered 11, after V lost 3 bases and J lost 0 bases. Germline V CDR1 and CDR2: SGHTS, YDEGEE. The CDR3 bases are TGTGCCAGCAGCTCCTATCGACAGGGATGGGTGAACACTGAAGCTTTCTTT. Its translation is CASSSYRQGWVNTEAFF.

The V gene is TRBV4-1, the J gene TRBJ2-4; 7 nucleotides line up with TRBD1. The CDR3 is 15 amino acids. The germline gives CDR1 MGHRA, CDR2 YSYEKL. With 2 bases clipped from V and 6 bases from J, the junction kept 7 bases outside the gene matches. As DNA, the CDR3 is TGCGCCAGCAGCCAAATCCCCACAGGGGTAAACATTCAGTACTTC. Translation: CASSQIPTGVNIQYF.

This rearrangement joins TRBV19 to TRBJ2-7; the match to TRBD1 covers 12 bases. With 4 bases clipped from V and 4 bases from J, the junction kept 5 bases outside the gene matches. Germline-derived CDR1 and CDR2 are LNHDA and SQIVND (reference sequence). This CDR3 has 15 amino acids. CDR3 DNA: TGTGCCAGTAGTACTTGGGGACAGGGGGCTTACGAGCAGTACTTC. Residues: CASSTWGQGAYEQYF.

The V call is TRBV29-1, the J call TRBJ2-6; D unclear. Looked up from germline, CDR1 is SQVTM and CDR2 is ANQGSEA. There are 15 residues in the CDR3. Between the trimmed V and J ends, which lost 3 bases and 0 bases, there was a span of 9 bases. In DNA, the CDR3 is TGCAGCGTTGAGGAACTACCCTCTGGGGCCAACGTCCTGACTTTC. Amino acids: CSVEELPSGANVLTF.